The rows below give T cell receptor beta chains drawn from one sample of a study of radiation and T cells in renal cell carcinoma. Repertoires were generated with immunoSEQ multiplex PCR, while TCRdb's copy carries only in-frame clones and drops some. The sample lists approximately 86,000 clones, approximately 86% occurring once. The source material was blood, sampled from a patient whose treatment included radiotherapy and nephrectomy. The receptors shown here come from a man between 45 and 60 years old with renal cell carcinoma. The CDR3 runs from the conserved cysteine through the conserved F or W. A D gene is named only where the DNA matches it firmly. Clone size, where shown, is once, few, many, or a class for clones that have expanded.

d_call	v_call	clone_size	j_call	cdr3_aa	cdr3_nt
-	TRBV30	-	TRBJ2-1	CAWSRGGPYDEQFF	TGTGCCTGGAGTCGAGGGGGTCCGTACGATGAGCAGTTCTTC
-	TRBV4-2	-	TRBJ1-3	CASSQDLGNTIYF	TGTGCCAGCAGCCAAGATCTGGGAAACACCATATATTTT
-	TRBV2	-	TRBJ2-1	CASSEQEGPYNEQFF	TGTGCCAGCAGTGAGCAAGAGGGCCCCTACAATGAGCAGTTCTTC
-	TRBV7-9	-	TRBJ1-4	CASSPRTGEDEKLFF	TGTGCCAGCAGCCCGCGGACTGGGGAAGATGAAAAACTGTTTTTT
-	TRBV4-1	few	TRBJ1-2	CASSQAQAAEYGYTF	TGCGCCAGCAGCCAAGCCCAGGCAGCAGAGTATGGCTACACCTTC
-	TRBV12-5	-	TRBJ1-1	CASGSHTEAFF	TGTGCTAGTGGTAGTCACACTGAAGCTTTCTTT
-	TRBV4-1	few	TRBJ1-1	CASSQPDSRLRAFF	TGCGCCAGCAGCCAACCAGACAGTCGGTTGAGAGCTTTCTTT
TRBD2	TRBV30	-	TRBJ2-3	CAWSSGTSGGDTQYF	TGTGCCTGGAGTTCCGGGACTAGCGGGGGGGATACGCAGTATTTT
-	TRBV7-9	-	TRBJ2-6	CASSWGESSGANVLTF	TGTGCCAGCAGCTGGGGGGAGTCGAGCGGGGCCAACGTCCTGACTTTC
-	TRBV28	-	TRBJ2-7	CASNRGYLRSYEQYF	TGTGCCAGCAATAGGGGCTACCTCCGCTCCTACGAGCAGTACTTC
TRBD1	TRBV11-2	-	TRBJ1-1	CASSLGTGAGNTEAFF	TGTGCCAGCAGCTTAGGGACAGGGGCTGGGAACACTGAAGCTTTCTTT